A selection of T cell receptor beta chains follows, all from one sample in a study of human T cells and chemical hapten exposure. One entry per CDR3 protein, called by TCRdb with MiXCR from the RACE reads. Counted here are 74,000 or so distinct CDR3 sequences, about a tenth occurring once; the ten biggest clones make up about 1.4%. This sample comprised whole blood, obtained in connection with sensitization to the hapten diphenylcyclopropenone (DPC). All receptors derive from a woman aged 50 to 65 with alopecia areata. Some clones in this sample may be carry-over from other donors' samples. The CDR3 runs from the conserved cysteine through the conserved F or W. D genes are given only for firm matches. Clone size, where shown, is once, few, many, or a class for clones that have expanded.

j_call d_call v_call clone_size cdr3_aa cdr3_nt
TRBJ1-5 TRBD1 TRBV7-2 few CASSQQGTSNQPQHF TGTGCCAGCAGCCAACAGGGGACTAGCAATCAGCCCCAGCATTTT
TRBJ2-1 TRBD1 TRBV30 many CAWSSYRGWYEQFF TGTGCCTGGAGCTCATACAGGGGGTGGTATGAGCAGTTCTTC
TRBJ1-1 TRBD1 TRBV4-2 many CASSQDPNRGLTEAFF TGTGCCAGCAGCCAAGATCCGAACAGGGGGCTTACTGAAGCTTTCTTT
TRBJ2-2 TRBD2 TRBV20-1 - CSAPGLGDHGELFF TGCAGTGCTCCGGGACTAGGAGACCACGGGGAGCTGTTTTTT
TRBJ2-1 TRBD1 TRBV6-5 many CASNYGTGMPHEQFF TGTGCCAGCAATTACGGGACAGGGATGCCACATGAGCAGTTCTTC
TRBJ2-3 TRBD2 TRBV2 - CASSEGGLAATDTQYF TGTGCCAGCAGTGAAGGGGGACTAGCGGCCACAGATACGCAGTATTTT
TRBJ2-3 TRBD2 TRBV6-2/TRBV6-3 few CASSYPFTSGLTDTQYF TGTGCCAGCAGTTACCCTTTTACTAGCGGCCTCACAGATACGCAGTATTTT
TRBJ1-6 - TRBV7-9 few CASNSGPNSLAPLHF TGTGCCAGCAACTCCGGCCCGAATAGTCTGGCACCCCTCCACTTT
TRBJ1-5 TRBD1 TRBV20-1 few CSAPLTGDGNQPQHF TGCAGTGCCCCCCTCACAGGGGACGGCAATCAGCCCCAGCATTTT
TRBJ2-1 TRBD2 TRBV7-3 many CASSPSGSTYNEQFF TGTGCCAGCAGCCCTAGCGGGAGTACTTACAATGAGCAGTTCTTC
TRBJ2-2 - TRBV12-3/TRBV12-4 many CASRRGAEWNAGELFF TGTGCCAGCCGTCGTGGAGCGGAGTGGAACGCCGGGGAGCTGTTTTTT
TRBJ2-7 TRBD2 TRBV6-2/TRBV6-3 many CASSYLTGRPYEQYF TGTGCCAGCAGTTATTTGACCGGGAGGCCCTACGAGCAGTACTTC
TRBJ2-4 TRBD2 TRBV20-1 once CSARVAGEAKNIQYF TGCAGTGCTAGAGTAGCGGGGGAAGCCAAAAACATTCAGTACTTC
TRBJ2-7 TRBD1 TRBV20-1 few CSASGGTGSNEQYF TGCAGTGCTTCCGGAGGGACAGGGTCCAACGAGCAGTACTTC
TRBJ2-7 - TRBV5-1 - CASSLEPTSYEQYF TGCGCCAGCAGCTTGGAACCCACCTCCTACGAGCAGTACTTC
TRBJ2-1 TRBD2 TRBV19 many CASSIVAGGGYNEQFF TGTGCCAGTAGTATAGTTGCGGGAGGGGGTTACAATGAGCAGTTCTTC
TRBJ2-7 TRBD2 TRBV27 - CASMGGVEQYF TGTGCCAGCATGGGGGGGGTCGAGCAGTACTTC
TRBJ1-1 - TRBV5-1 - CASSPGSENTEAFF TGCGCCAGCAGCCCAGGGTCAGAGAACACTGAAGCTTTCTTT
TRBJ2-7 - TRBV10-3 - CAISDPYEQYF TGTGCCATCAGTGACCCCTACGAGCAGTACTTC
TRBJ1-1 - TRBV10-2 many CASALKPNTEAFF TGCGCCAGTGCACTAAAACCGAACACTGAAGCTTTCTTT
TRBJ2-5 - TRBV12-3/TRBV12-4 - CASSLEGGETQYF TGTGCCAGCAGTCTGGAGGGGGGAGAGACCCAGTACTTC
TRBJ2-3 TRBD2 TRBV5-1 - CASSPGTQGLARHTDTQYF TGCGCCAGCAGCCCGGGGACCCAGGGACTAGCGCGGCACACAGATACGCAGTATTTT
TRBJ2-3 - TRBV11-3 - CASSLDSGALSTDTQYF TGTGCCAGCAGCTTAGATTCAGGAGCCCTCTCCACAGATACGCAGTATTTT
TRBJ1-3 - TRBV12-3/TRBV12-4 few CASRREGRAGNTIYF TGTGCCAGCAGGAGAGAGGGCAGAGCTGGAAACACCATATATTTT
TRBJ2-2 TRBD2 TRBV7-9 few CASNTGTTTGELFF TGTGCCAGCAACACCGGGACTACCACCGGGGAGCTGTTTTTT
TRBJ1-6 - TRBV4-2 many CASSQVETPRGDSPLHF TGTGCCAGCAGCCAAGTGGAGACCCCCAGAGGGGATTCACCCCTCCACTTT
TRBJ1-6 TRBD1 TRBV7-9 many CASSLDPTGGNSPLHF TGTGCCAGCAGCTTAGACCCGACAGGGGGTAATTCACCCCTCCACTTT
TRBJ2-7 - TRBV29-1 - CSVGSAYEQYF TGCAGCGTGGGGAGCGCCTACGAGCAGTACTTC
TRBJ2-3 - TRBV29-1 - CSVGGITDTQYF TGCAGCGTTGGAGGAATCACGGATACGCAGTATTTT
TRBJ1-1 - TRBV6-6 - CASRHGGVNTEAFF TGTGCCAGCAGGCACGGGGGCGTGAACACTGAAGCTTTCTTT
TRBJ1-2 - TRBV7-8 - CASSLGRGTVTGNYGYTF TGTGCCAGCAGCTTAGGACGGGGCACCGTGACGGGGAACTATGGCTACACCTTC
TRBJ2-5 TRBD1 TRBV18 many CASSPEQGDEETQYF TGTGCCAGCTCACCTGAACAGGGGGACGAAGAGACCCAGTACTTC
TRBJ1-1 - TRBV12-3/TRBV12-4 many CASSLGETEAFF TGTGCCAGCAGTTTAGGGGAGACTGAAGCTTTCTTT
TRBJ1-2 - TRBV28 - CASWGGYYGYTF TGTGCCAGCTGGGGGGGGTACTATGGCTACACCTTC
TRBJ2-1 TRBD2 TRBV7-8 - CASRPTSGRGNEQFF TGTGCCAGCAGGCCTACTAGCGGGAGGGGAAATGAGCAGTTCTTC
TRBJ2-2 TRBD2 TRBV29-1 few CSVLAGEGTGELFF TGCAGCGTTCTAGCGGGAGAGGGCACCGGGGAGCTGTTTTTT